The source of this TCR beta chain is a study of T cell responses to AZD1222 COVID-19 vaccine. Measured with immunoSEQ multiplex PCR; TCRdb has only the in-frame clones, and not every one. The data show 90,000 to 110,000 clones, about 90% seen once. Study observations and caveats: Seropositive at baseline were only a handful of AZD1222 recipients.

A remark on this clone: The antigen is unknown.

CDR1 LNHDA and CDR2 SQIVND come from the germline V gene (reference sequence). Trimming pared 5 bases from V and 8 bases from J, leaving 13 bases between. CDR3 length: 14 amino acids. The input for sequencing was peripheral blood, taken on day 0 of AZD1222 vaccination. This TCR was recovered from an adult in good health. The rearrangement joins TRBV19 to TRBJ1-6; D might be TRBD1 (5 bases). The CDR3 nucleotides read TGTGCCAGTAGTCTCGACAGCCCCTATTCACCCCTCCACTTT. Translation: CASSLDSPYSPLHF.